The 26 T cell receptor beta chains below come from one sample, sequenced in a study of T cells in localized non-small cell lung cancer. Libraries were prepared by immunoSEQ multiplex PCR; TCRdb keeps only in-frame clonotypes and omits some of them. The table includes 45,000 to 55,000 clones, approximately 80% detected once. Sequencing was performed on peripheral blood, taken before any cancer treatment. These receptors all come from a man aged 40 to 70 with stage I squamous cell lung carcinoma.

A few counts support this clone. This rearrangement joins TRBV11-3 to TRBJ1-3; a possible D gene is TRBD1 (5 bases). CDR3 length: 13 residues. Germline lookup yields CDR1 SGHNT and CDR2 YENEEA. Trimming pared 8 bases from V and 0 bases from J, leaving 8 bases between. The DNA for the CDR3 is TGTGCCAGCTCAACAGGCTCTGGAAACACCATATATTTT. This encodes CASSTGSGNTIYF.

The chain couples TRBV29-1 to TRBJ2-5; D possibly matches TRBD1 or TRBD2 (6 bases each). Trimming removed 4 bases at V and 7 bases at J, with 13 bases between. There are 12 residues in the CDR3. Germline V gives CDR1 SQVTM, CDR2 ANQGSEA. The CDR3 nucleotides read TGCAGCGTTGTAGGGGGGCGGGGGACCCAGTACTTC. Protein product: CSVVGGRGTQYF.

The V gene is TRBV19, the J gene TRBJ1-5; D not certain. V lost 4 bases and J 6 bases, leaving 13 bases between the germline ends. Germline CDR1 LNHDA, CDR2 SQIVND (reference sequence). The CDR3 sequence is 14 residues long. In DNA, the CDR3 is TGTGCCAGTAGTACCGGGGAAAGCGGTCAGCCCCAGCATTTT. Its translation is CASSTGESGQPQHF.

Comments on this clone: At the DNA level, this CDR3 is encoded by other sequences in the same sample as well. The gene calls are TRBV28 and TRBJ2-1; TRBD2 matches at 8 bases. Looked up from germline, CDR1 is MDHEN and CDR2 is SYDVKM. The V and J ends lost 2 bases and 0 bases, in that order; junction bases with no gene match: 0. CDR3 size: 15 residues. The DNA of the CDR3 is TGTGCCAGCAGTTTAGCGGGGGGCTCCTACAATGAGCAGTTCTTC. This codes for CASSLAGGSYNEQFF.

V and J are TRBV18 and TRBJ1-1; D is perhaps TRBD1 (6 bases). Germline assignment: CDR1 KGHSH and CDR2 LQKENI. With 7 bases removed from V and 4 bases from J, the gap between germline ends came to 19 bases. CDR3 length: 15 residues. CDR3 sequence (DNA): TGTGCCAGCTTCGCCCCGGGGGGCACGACCACTGAAGCTTTCTTT. This translates into CASFAPGGTTTEAFF.

This clone was observed a single time. The V call is TRBV11-3, the J call TRBJ2-5, with TRBD1 as a possible D gene (5 bases). V lost 1 base and J lost 5, with 11 bases in between. The CDR3 spans 14 residues. Germline V gives CDR1 SGHNT, CDR2 YENEEA. The CDR3 protein is CASSLGGAWETQYF. CDR3 sequence (DNA): TGTGCCAGCAGCTTAGGGGGCGCGTGGGAGACCCAGTACTTC.

There are a few counts of this clone. The chain recombines TRBV29-1 with TRBJ1-2; D is undetermined. Trimming cost V 7 bases and J 0 bases, with 9 bases left between them. The CDR3 contains 12 residues. In germline, CDR1 is SQVTM, CDR2 ANQGSEA. CDR3 in amino acids: CSATSPNYGYTF. In DNA, the CDR3 is TGCAGCGCTACCTCCCCTAACTATGGCTACACCTTC.

This clone was found a few times. The chain couples TRBV28 to TRBJ2-1; 8 positions agree with TRBD2. V dropped 10 bases and J dropped 5; count of bases not matched to a gene: 13. Germline V gives CDR1 MDHEN, CDR2 SYDVKM. This CDR3 is 15 amino acids long. Here the CDR3 DNA reads TGTGCCACCTCGGGGGCCGGGGGGGCCAACAATGAGCAGTTCTTC. It encodes CATSGAGGANNEQFF. The full variable domain, with the rest looked up from reference TRBV28 and TRBJ2-1, is DVKVTQSSRYLVKRTGEKVFLECVQDMDHENMFWYRQDPGLGLRLIYFSYDVKMKEKGDIPEGYSVSREKKERFSLILESASTNQTSMYLCATSGAGGANNEQFFGPGTRLTVL.

J is TRBJ1-1 and V is TRBV12-5, with 10 bases lining up with TRBD1. V trimming: 5 bases; J trimming: 6 bases; junction bases outside the gene matches: 9. This CDR3 is 15 amino acids long. Germline CDR1 is LGHNT and CDR2 is FRNRAP. Here the CDR3 reads CASGTGTGVGAEAFF. Here the CDR3 DNA reads TGTGCTAGTGGTACCGGGACAGGGGTTGGCGCTGAAGCTTTCTTT.

In nucleotides, the CDR3 is TGCGCCAGCAGCCAAGGAGATGTGAAGACCCAGTACTTC. Amino acids: CASSQGDVKTQYF. The chain recombines TRBV4-3 with TRBJ2-5; D is uncertain. Germline values: CDR1 LGHNA, CDR2 YSLEER. The V end was cut by 1 base, the J end by 6 bases, with 9 bases between. The CDR3 runs 13 residues.

Comments on this clone: A read error may be the cause here, since a much bigger clone is one base away. The rearrangement links TRBV5-1 to TRBJ1-4; D unclear. The germline gives CDR1 SGHRS, CDR2 YFSETQ. This CDR3 region has 13 residues. CDR3 in DNA: TGTGCCAGCAGCTTGGTGTTGGATGAAAAACTGTTTTTT. Protein product: CASSLVLDEKLFF. Complete variable domain (other parts from reference TRBV5-1 and TRBJ1-4): KAGVTQTPRYLIKTRGQQVTLSCSPISGHRSVSWYQQTPGQGLQFLFEYFSETQRNKGNFPGRFSGRQFSNSRSEMNVSTLELGDSALYLCASSLVLDEKLFFGSGTQLSVL.

The rearrangement uses TRBV18 and TRBJ1-1; no definite D call. V was pared by 5 bases and J by 2 bases, with 9 bases between. Germline loops: CDR1 KGHSH, CDR2 LQKENI. This CDR3 is built from 13 residues. CDR3 in DNA: TGTGCCAGCTCAACGAAGGCTAACACTGAAGCTTTCTTT. Its translation: CASSTKANTEAFF.

This clone was found a few times. This chain links TRBV29-1 with TRBJ1-4, with no clear D. The germline gives CDR1 SQVTM, CDR2 ANQGSEA. CDR3 length: 12 residues. The germline V and J ends were trimmed by 6 bases and 3 bases, with 8 bases remaining between them. This chain's CDR3 is CSVGRSNEKLFF. CDR3 in DNA: TGCAGCGTCGGACGTTCTAATGAAAAACTGTTTTTT.

The chain employs TRBV5-1 and TRBJ2-3, with 13 bases identical to TRBD2. The V gene end was trimmed by 0 bases and the J gene end by 9 bases; junction bases not matched to a gene: 4. Germline values: CDR1 SGHRS, CDR2 YFSETQ. The CDR3 is 15 amino acids. The CDR3 loop reads CASSLELAGGLTQYF. DNA of the CDR3: TGCGCCAGCAGCTTGGAACTAGCGGGGGGGTTAACGCAGTATTTT.

The rearrangement joins TRBV7-9 to TRBJ1-2; TRBD1 might be the D (6 bases). The CDR3 runs to 15 residues. Germline CDR1 and CDR2: SEHNR and FQNEAQ (reference sequence). V lost 10 bases and J lost 4, with 22 bases in between. The DNA of the CDR3 is TGTGCCACCATGATAGGGGGACTCCTTGGCTATGGCTACACCTTC. Protein product: CATMIGGLLGYGYTF.

The chain is built from TRBV14 and TRBJ2-5, with 11 bases aligning to TRBD2. This CDR3 has 20 residues. Germline lookup yields CDR1 SGHDN and CDR2 FVKESK. V was clipped by 1 base and J by 3 bases; unmatched bases: 16. The CDR3 DNA reads TGTGCCAGCAGCCAAGGAGGACAGACCTGGGGACTAGCGGCGAAAGAGACCCAGTACTTC. Its translation: CASSQGGQTWGLAAKETQYF.

The rearrangement joins TRBV27 to TRBJ1-2; the D gene is possibly TRBD1 (6 bases). The CDR3 spans 14 residues. V lost 7 bases, J lost 4 bases, and 16 bases lay in between. Germline loops: CDR1 MNHEY, CDR2 SMNVEV (reference sequence). The CDR3 here is CASKRGWGGYGYTF. Written as DNA, the CDR3 is TGTGCCAGCAAAAGGGGGTGGGGTGGCTATGGCTACACCTTC.

V usage is TRBV2 and J usage is TRBJ2-5; unclear D gene. V lost 7 bases to trimming and J lost 5 bases, with 14 bases between them. There are 13 residues in the CDR3. Germline CDR1 and CDR2: SNHLY and FYNNEI. As DNA, the CDR3 is TGTGCCAGCACCCTTACTCGGTGGGAGACCCAGTACTTC. Its translation is CASTLTRWETQYF.

This chain joins TRBV4-2 and TRBJ1-2; D may be TRBD1 (6 bases). The V gene's germline CDR1 is LGHNA and CDR2 YNFKEQ. The CDR3 is made up of 14 amino acids. V was clipped by 0 bases and J by 4 bases, with 9 bases between them. CDR3 loop: CASSQDTGSYGYTF. In nucleotides, the CDR3 is TGTGCCAGCAGCCAAGATACAGGGAGCTATGGCTACACCTTC.

V is TRBV15 and J is TRBJ1-6; tentatively, D is TRBD1 (6 bases). The germline V gene encodes CDR1 LNHNV and CDR2 YYDKDF (reference sequence). V was cut by 3 bases and J by 7 bases, with 7 bases left in between. This CDR3 is 13 amino acids long. CDR3 in amino acids: CATSRDRNSPLHF. DNA for the CDR3: TGTGCCACCAGCAGGGACAGAAATTCACCCCTCCACTTT.

The chain joins TRBV13 to TRBJ2-4; 7 bases match TRBD2. From germline, CDR1 is PRHDT and CDR2 FYEKMQ (reference sequence). Germline trimming cut 5 bases from V and 8 bases from J; bases unmatched to any gene: 6. The CDR3 consists of 13 residues. In nucleotides, the CDR3 is TGTGCCAGCAGCCTTGGGGGGGAGGACATTCAGTACTTC. Translation gives CASSLGGEDIQYF.

This rearrangement joins TRBV6-6 to TRBJ1-3, with no clear D. Germline V lookup: CDR1 MNHNY, CDR2 SVGAGI (reference sequence). This CDR3 has 13 residues. Between the trimmed V and J ends, which lost 0 bases and 7 bases, there was a span of 7 bases. The CDR3 region has the DNA TGTGCCAGCAGTTACTCGATAACGAACACCATATATTTT. It is translated as CASSYSITNTIYF.

The CDR3 here is CASSKALQTGRDQPQHF. In DNA, the CDR3 is TGTGCCAGCAGCAAAGCGCTTCAGACAGGTCGGGATCAGCCCCAGCATTTT. This rearrangement joins TRBV21-1 to TRBJ1-5; TRBD1 reflects the table's D call only, with no check against the DNA. TRBV21-1 is a pseudogene locus. The CDR3 is made up of 17 amino acids.

The chain has TRBV7-6 and TRBJ2-7; D remains unclear. This CDR3 is 14 amino acids long. Between the trimmed V and J ends, which lost 2 bases and 2 bases, there was a span of 10 bases. CDR1 is SGHVS and CDR2 is FNYEAQ in the germline V gene. In DNA, the CDR3 is TGTGCCAGCAGCTTATCGGGCCCCACCTACGAGCAGTACTTC. This codes for CASSLSGPTYEQYF.

The genes are TRBV18 and TRBJ1-3; 10 bases map to TRBD1. Trimming removed 3 bases from V and 4 bases from J; junction bases left unmatched: 3. Germline assignment: CDR1 KGHSH and CDR2 LQKENI. The CDR3 totals 15 residues. CDR3 sequence reads: CASSPGQGIGNTIYF. The CDR3 region has the DNA TGTGCCAGCTCACCGGGACAGGGGATCGGAAACACCATATATTTT.

The chain is built from TRBV28 and TRBJ1-2, with TRBD1 matching over 9 bases. CDR3 length: 16 residues. The J segment lost 7 bases and the V segment lost 3 bases, leaving 12 bases of the junction unmatched. CDR1 and CDR2 from the germline V gene are MDHEN and SYDVKM. CDR3 coding DNA: TGTGCCAGCAGTTTCAATCCCGGGACAGGGACGGGTGGCTACACCTTC. It translates to CASSFNPGTGTGGYTF.